This T cell receptor beta chain was sequenced for a study of blood T cell repertoires in COVID-19. Ages ranged from roughly 18 to 100 years, with residence in approximately 23 US areas. Per the study methods: Reference gene primer amplification gave nucleated cell count estimates. The protocol was immunoSEQ multiplex PCR, while the TCRdb copy is restricted to in-frame clones and leaves out a portion. V and J calls and clone size are given by that table; D and trimming were obtained from the DNA. Of hundreds of thousands of clones listed, approximately 90% are singletons. Material: PBMCs or T cells enriched from blood (not recorded which). The sequence was collected from a middle-aged man who had recovered from COVID-19.

CDR3 protein: CATPRAEFFPGNTIYF. The CDR3 nucleotides are TGTGCCACCCCCAGGGCAGAATTTTTTCCTGGAAACACCATATATTTT. The chain employs TRBV24-1 and TRBJ1-3, with a weak D call TRBD1 (5 bases). CDR3 size: 16 residues. V was pared by 9 bases and J by 2 bases, with 19 bases between. Looked up from germline, CDR1 is KGHDR and CDR2 is SFDVKD.